This TCR beta chain was identified in a study of shared clonotypes between healthy human individuals. Study-wide results and caveats: Memory subsets generally showed smaller estimated richness than naive subsets did. All-four-donor shared clonotypes had higher generation probabilities than non-shared clonotypes did. Collection of samples was limited to blood; tissue repertoires likely differ.

Germline CDR1 is SGHDT and CDR2 is YYEEEE. The ends were cut back, 0 bases at V and 5 bases at J, with 8 bases in the middle. This CDR3 has 13 residues. Note on this clone: Its antigen is unknown.

Produced via immunoSEQ multiplex PCR; TCRdb's table is partial and in-frame only. The sample carries over a million clones, 98% recorded once. The sample was naive CD4+ T cells sorted from blood. Noted subset: CD45RA+ positively selected. This chain links TRBV5-6 with TRBJ2-5; no definite D call. The TCR comes from a man aged 25-45 years in good health. The CDR3 sequence is CASSLEGTETQYF. CDR3 DNA sequence: TGTGCCAGCAGCTTGGAGGGCACCGAGACCCAGTACTTC. Combining the CDR3 with reference TRBV5-6 and TRBJ2-5 gives the whole variable domain DAGVTQSPTHLIKTRGQQVTLRCSPKSGHDTVSWYQQALGQGPQFIFQYYEEEERQRGNFPDRFSGHQFPNYSSELNVNALLLGDSALYLCASSLEGTETQYFGPGTRLLVL.